A single T cell receptor (beta chain) is shown here with its context. What it binds is not known. The record originates from a study of a mutant IDH1 vaccine in newly diagnosed glioma. Study information: Previous treatment comprised radiotherapy, temozolomide, or both, mostly both.

Study-wide results and caveats: Altogether, around 93% of patients exhibited vaccine-induced immune responses. Whatever changes occurred in top peripheral T cell clonotypes seemed unrelated to pseudoprogression.

The CDR3 is made up of 13 amino acids. Per the germline V gene, CDR1 is MNHEY and CDR2 is SMNVEV (reference sequence). V was trimmed by 7 bases and J by 11 bases, leaving 17 bases between them. The sample's time point: week 11, during vaccination. With topical imiquimod, each dose of the vaccine consisted of 300 ug of mutant IDH1 20-mer peptide. Donor tumors were new WHO grade 3 or 4 IDH1-mutant, ATRX-lost astrocytomas. Method: immunoSEQ multiplex PCR; TCRdb's copy keeps in-frame clones and lacks some. The data hold roughly 120,000 clones, with 90% observed a single time. Sequencing was performed on PBMCs, taken from a glioma patient whose treatment included an IDH1 peptide vaccine. The chain is built from TRBV27 and TRBJ1-4, with D maybe TRBD1 (5 bases). The TCR comes from a woman in her forties or fifties with glioma. For the CDR3, the DNA is TGTGCCAGCACTTCGGGGCCCCCGTGGAAACTGTTTTTT. Encoded protein: CASTSGPPWKLFF.